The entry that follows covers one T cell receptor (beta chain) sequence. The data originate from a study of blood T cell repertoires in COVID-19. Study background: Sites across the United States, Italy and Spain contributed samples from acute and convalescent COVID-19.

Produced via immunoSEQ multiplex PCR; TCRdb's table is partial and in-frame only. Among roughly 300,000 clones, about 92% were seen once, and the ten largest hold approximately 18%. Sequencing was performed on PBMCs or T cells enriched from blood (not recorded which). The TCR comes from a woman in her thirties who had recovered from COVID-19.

The CDR3 loop reads CASSEASGLGNTEAFF. CDR3 coding DNA: TGTGCCAGCAGTGAAGCATCAGGGCTGGGGAACACTGAAGCTTTCTTT. The rearrangement links TRBV2 to TRBJ1-1; the D gene is possibly TRBD1 (5 bases). The CDR3 runs 16 residues. The V end was cut by 0 bases, the J end by 1 base, with 12 bases between. Per the germline V gene, CDR1 is SNHLY and CDR2 is FYNNEI.